The T cell receptor beta chain described here comes from a study of T cell responses to AZD1222 COVID-19 vaccine (dated by TCRdb to about 2021). About the investigation overall: Because spike-specific TCR depth and breadth did not differ between the two schedules, AZD1222 recipients who got a second dose at roughly 4 weeks were pooled with those who got a second dose at roughly 12 weeks. TCR sequencing was performed for 233 trial participants, of whom about 200 were given two doses of AZD1222 and around 26 were given two doses of MenACWY control vaccine. Trial participants were enrolled by age into 18-55, 56-69 and 70-plus year subgroups, with roughly 160, 29 and 62 TCR-sequenced participants respectively. What the work shows at the level of the full study, not this receptor alone: Conclusions about previously exposed vaccinees are limited, since just five or six AZD1222 recipients were seropositive for SARS-CoV-2 at baseline. Because no day 14 peak-response samples were available, the repertoires could be characterized only after the peak T cell response. After two AZD1222 doses, both the breadth and the depth of spike-specific TCRs were significantly higher than at day 0 and than in MenACWY recipients. Participants were mostly white British and included more females than males, and it was suggested by the authors that clonal diversity may have been underestimated. In the small 56-69-year group, the increase in depth fell short of significance, most likely because of low power. Epitopes outside the regions mutated in the B.1.351 and B.1.1.7 variants were reportedly recognized by nearly half of the unique spike-specific TCRs. CD4 TCRs associated with the vaccine covered the entire spike protein, and the dominant responses were in regions 160-218 and 743-854.

The CDR3 regions of human TCRbeta chains were analyzed by immunosequencing. The study's own analysis went as follows. Repertoire TCRs were checked for matches against a reference library of SARS-CoV-2-specific TCRs that had been generated using the MIRA antigen-specificity platform. Breadth meant the fraction of unique TCRs that were SARS-CoV-2-associated, whereas depth meant the fraction of total T cells that were SARS-CoV-2-associated. Each spike-specific TCR was assigned to its reactive spike region and to a CD4 or CD8 class using the MIRA data. Log10-transformed breadth and depth values were compared by one-way ANOVA with Sidak's multiple comparisons tests. Here the immuneACCESS table is served through TCRdb, limited to in-frame sequences with V and J called. Missing clones are a known gap in these copies; in checked studies unresolved V genes cover under half, and the rest lacks a known reason. D and trimming were read from the DNA, whereas the V and J calls and clone size are those reported in that table. This sample gives 150,000 or so clones in total; 90% to 95% of them show up just once. The ten largest clones take up about 0.6% of the sample.

Based on the germline V gene (reference sequence), the CDR1 and CDR2 sequences are SSHAT and FNYEAQ. V is pared back by 5 bases and J by 6 bases, with 14 bases lying between the germline termini. From the cysteine up to the phenylalanine, the CDR3 has a length of 13 residues. Solely the CDR3 DNA is kept, with 39 bases framed from the first base. In the paper's terms, the time point label means: baseline before first vaccination. Samples from vaccinated people were obtained from the UK trials COV001 and COV002, which included a single-blind randomized controlled phase 2/3 trial of AZD1222 (ChAdOx1 nCoV-19) in healthy adults. Trial participant PBMC samples were collected at day 0 and day 28 after the second dose for TCRbeta chain sequencing. As concerns this clone: Its antigen is not yet known. No much larger clone is present one base from it, and per-base qualities are unavailable.

The clonotype comes from an adult in good health. The sequence is built from TRBV7-7 and TRBJ2-7; the D element might be TRBD1 or TRBD2, as each aligns at 6 bases. The starting material was peripheral blood, obtained on day 0 of AZD1222 vaccination. The DNA is TGTGCCAGCAGCCCTGGGGGGCCGAGCGAGCAGTACTTC. Its product reads: CASSPGGPSEQYF.